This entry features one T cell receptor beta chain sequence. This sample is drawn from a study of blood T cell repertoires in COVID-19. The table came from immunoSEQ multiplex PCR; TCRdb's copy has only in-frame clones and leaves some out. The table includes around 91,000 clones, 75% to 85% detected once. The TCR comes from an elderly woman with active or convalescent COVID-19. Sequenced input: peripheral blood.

The CDR3 DNA sequence: TGTGCCAGCAGCTCCCAACAGGGGATGTGGGAGACCCAGTACTTC. Translating gives CASSSQQGMWETQYF. V gene TRBV7-2 combines with J gene TRBJ2-5, with TRBD1 matching over 7 bases. The CDR3 has 15 amino acids. From germline, CDR1 is SGHTA and CDR2 FQGNSA. V lost 4 bases, J lost 5 bases, and 10 bases stayed unmatched. Variable domain in full (rest from reference TRBV7-2 and TRBJ2-5): GAGVSQSPSNKVTEKGKDVELRCDPISGHTALYWYRQSLGQGLEFLIYFQGNSAPDKSGLPSDRFSAERTGGSVSTLTIQRTQQEDSAVYLCASSSQQGMWETQYFGPGTRLLVL.